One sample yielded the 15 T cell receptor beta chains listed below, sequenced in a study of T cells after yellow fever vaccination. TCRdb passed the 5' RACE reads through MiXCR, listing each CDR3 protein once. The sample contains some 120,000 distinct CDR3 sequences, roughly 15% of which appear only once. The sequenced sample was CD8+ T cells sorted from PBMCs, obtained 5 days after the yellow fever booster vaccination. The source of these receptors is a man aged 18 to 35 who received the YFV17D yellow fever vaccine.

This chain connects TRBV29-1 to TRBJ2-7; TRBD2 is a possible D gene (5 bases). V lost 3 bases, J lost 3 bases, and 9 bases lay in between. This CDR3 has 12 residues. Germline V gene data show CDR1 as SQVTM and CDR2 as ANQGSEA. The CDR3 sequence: CSVELRDYEQYF. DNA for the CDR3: TGCAGCGTTGAGCTTCGGGACTACGAGCAGTACTTC.

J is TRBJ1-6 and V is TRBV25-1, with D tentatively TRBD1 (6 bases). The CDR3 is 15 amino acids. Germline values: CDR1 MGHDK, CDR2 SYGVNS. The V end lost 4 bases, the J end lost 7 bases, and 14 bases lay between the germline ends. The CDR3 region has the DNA TGTGCCAGCAGTGTCACGCGAACAGGGAATTCACCCCTCCACTTT. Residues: CASSVTRTGNSPLHF.

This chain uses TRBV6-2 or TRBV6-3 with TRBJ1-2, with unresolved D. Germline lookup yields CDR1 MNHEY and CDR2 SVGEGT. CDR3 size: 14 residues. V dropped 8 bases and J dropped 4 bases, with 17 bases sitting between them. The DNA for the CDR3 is TGTGCCAGCGGACTGGCCGGGGAGGGCTATGGCTACACCTTC. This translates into CASGLAGEGYGYTF.

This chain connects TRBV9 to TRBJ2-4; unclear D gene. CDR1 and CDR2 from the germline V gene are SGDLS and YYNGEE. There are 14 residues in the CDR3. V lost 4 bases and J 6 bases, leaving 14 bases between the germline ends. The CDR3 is CASSSGDAGNIQYF. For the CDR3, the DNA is TGTGCCAGCAGCTCAGGAGATGCAGGAAACATTCAGTACTTC.

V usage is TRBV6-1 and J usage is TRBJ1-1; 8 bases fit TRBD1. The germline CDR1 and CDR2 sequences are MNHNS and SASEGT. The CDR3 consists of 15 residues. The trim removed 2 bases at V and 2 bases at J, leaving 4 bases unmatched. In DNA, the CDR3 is TGTGCCAGCAGTGAATCAGGGACAGGAAACACTGAAGCTTTCTTT. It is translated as CASSESGTGNTEAFF.

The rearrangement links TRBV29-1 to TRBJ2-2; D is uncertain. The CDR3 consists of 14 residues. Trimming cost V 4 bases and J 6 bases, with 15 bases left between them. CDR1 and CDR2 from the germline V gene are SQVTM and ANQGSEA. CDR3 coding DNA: TGCAGCGTTGCTGAAAGCACCCTTTCCGGGGAGCTGTTTTTT. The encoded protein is CSVAESTLSGELFF.

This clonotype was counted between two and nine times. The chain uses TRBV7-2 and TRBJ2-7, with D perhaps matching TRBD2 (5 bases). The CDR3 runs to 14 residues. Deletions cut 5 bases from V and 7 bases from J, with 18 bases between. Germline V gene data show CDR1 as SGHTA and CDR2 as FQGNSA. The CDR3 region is CASSPLGGPGEQYV. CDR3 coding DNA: TGTGCCAGCAGCCCCCTTGGCGGTCCGGGGGAGCAGTACGTC.

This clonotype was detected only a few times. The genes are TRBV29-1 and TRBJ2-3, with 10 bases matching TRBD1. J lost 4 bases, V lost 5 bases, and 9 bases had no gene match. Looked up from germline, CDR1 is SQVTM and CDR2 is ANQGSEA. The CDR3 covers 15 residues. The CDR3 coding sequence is TGCAGCGTTTCCTCCGGGACAGGGGTTGCAGATACGCAGTATTTT. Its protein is CSVSSGTGVADTQYF.

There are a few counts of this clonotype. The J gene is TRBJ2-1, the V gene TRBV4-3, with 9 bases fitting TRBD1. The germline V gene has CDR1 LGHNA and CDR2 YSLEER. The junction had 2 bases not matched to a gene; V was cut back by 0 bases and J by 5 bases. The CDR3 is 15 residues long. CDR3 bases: TGCGCCAGCAGCCAAGACGGGGACAGGGACAATGAGCAGTTCTTC. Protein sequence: CASSQDGDRDNEQFF.

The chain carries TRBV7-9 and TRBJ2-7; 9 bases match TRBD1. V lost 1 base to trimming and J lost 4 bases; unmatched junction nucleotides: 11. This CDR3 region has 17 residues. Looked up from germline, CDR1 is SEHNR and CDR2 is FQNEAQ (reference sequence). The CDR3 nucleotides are TGTGCCAGCAGCTTAGGTCGGTTTGGACAGGGGATATACGAGCAGTACGTC. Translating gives CASSLGRFGQGIYEQYV.

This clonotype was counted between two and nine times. The DNA for the CDR3 is TGTGCCAGCAGCTTGGATACGGTATATGAAAAACTGTTTTTT. It is translated as CASSLDTVYEKLFF. This chain joins TRBV5-5 and TRBJ1-4; D call uncertain. This CDR3 spans 14 amino acids. Germline-derived CDR1 and CDR2 are SGHKS and YYEKEE (reference sequence). V lost 0 bases and J lost 6, with 9 bases in between. Variable domain in full (rest from reference TRBV5-5 and TRBJ1-4): DAGVTQSPTHLIKTRGQQVTLRCSPISGHKSVSWYQQVLGQGPQFIFQYYEKEERGRGNFPDRFSARQFPNYSSELNVNALLLGDSALYLCASSLDTVYEKLFFGSGTQLSVL.

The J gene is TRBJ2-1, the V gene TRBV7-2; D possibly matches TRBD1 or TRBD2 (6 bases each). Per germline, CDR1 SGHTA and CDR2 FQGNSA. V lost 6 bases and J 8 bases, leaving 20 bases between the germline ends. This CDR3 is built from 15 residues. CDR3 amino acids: CASSLGGHRRDEQFF. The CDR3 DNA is TGTGCCAGCAGTTTGGGGGGACACCGGCGGGATGAGCAGTTCTTC.

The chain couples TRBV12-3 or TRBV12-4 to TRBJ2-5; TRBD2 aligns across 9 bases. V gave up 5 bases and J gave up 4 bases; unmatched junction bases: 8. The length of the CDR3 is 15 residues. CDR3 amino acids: CASSRGGLAGETQYF. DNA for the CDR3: TGTGCCAGCAGTCGGGGGGGACTAGCAGGAGAGACCCAGTACTTC.

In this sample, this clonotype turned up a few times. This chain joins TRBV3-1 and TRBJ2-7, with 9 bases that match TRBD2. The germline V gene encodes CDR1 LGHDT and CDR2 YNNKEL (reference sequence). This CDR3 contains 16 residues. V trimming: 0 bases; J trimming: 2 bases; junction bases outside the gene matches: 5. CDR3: CASSQDIPSGAYEQYF. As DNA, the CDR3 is TGTGCCAGCAGCCAAGATATTCCTAGCGGGGCCTACGAGCAGTACTTC.

CDR3 sequence reads: CASSPPGVSSYNEQFF. The CDR3 nucleotides read TGTGCCAGCAGCCCCCCGGGGGTCTCCTCCTACAATGAGCAGTTCTTC. The rearrangement links TRBV3-1 to TRBJ2-1, with a possible D match to TRBD2 (6 bases). This CDR3 has 16 amino acids. The V end was cut by 4 bases, the J end by 0 bases, with 13 bases between. Germline V gene lookup returns CDR1 LGHDT and CDR2 YNNKEL (reference sequence).